This T cell receptor (beta chain) was recovered during a study of blood T cell repertoires in COVID-19. Study at large: T cells, B-cell-depleted T cells, or PBMCs provided the cDNA or gDNA that served as material.

Generated by immunoSEQ multiplex PCR, the TCRdb table keeps only in-frame clones and is missing some. The table includes about 94,000 clones, approximately 86% detected once. Germline V gene sequence: CDR1 LNHDA, CDR2 SQIVND (reference sequence). The CDR3 has 15 amino acids. Trimming at V came to 5 bases and at J to 0 bases, leaving 4 bases not matched to a gene. The receptor was isolated from a woman aged 55-69 years in a cohort sampled during active or convalescent COVID-19. The sequenced sample was peripheral blood. The chain couples TRBV19 to TRBJ1-5, with 7 bases lining up with TRBD1. The CDR3 spells CASSLTGYSNQPQHF. The CDR3 nucleotides read TGTGCCAGTAGTTTGACAGGGTATAGCAATCAGCCCCAGCATTTT.